The 7 T cell receptor beta chains presented below share a single source sample, sequenced in a study of cytomegalovirus exposure and HLA in healthy donors. The PCR used 60 Vbeta and 13 Jbeta primers. Sequencing used immunoSEQ multiplex PCR; TCRdb keeps in-frame clones, though not all of them. This sample has about 150,000 clones; 50% to 75% occur once, and the top ten carry roughly 7%. The sample taken for sequencing was PBMCs. The receptor set was obtained from a woman aged 55-75 years in good health and CMV-seropositive.

The rearrangement links TRBV7-9 to TRBJ1-1; D unresolved. Germline V CDR1 and CDR2: SEHNR, FQNEAQ (reference sequence). The CDR3 consists of 13 residues. Trimming took 2 bases from V and 4 from J, leaving 8 bases between them. The CDR3 is CASSLPGGTEAFF. Here the CDR3 DNA reads TGTGCCAGCAGCTTACCGGGAGGCACTGAAGCTTTCTTT.

This chain links TRBV28 with TRBJ2-5; the match to TRBD1 covers 7 bases. Near its end, the DNA agrees better with TRBJ2-7, so the J call may be wrong. The CDR3 has 16 residues. CDR1 is MDHEN, CDR2 SYDVKM, per germline. CDR3 nucleotides: TGTGCCAGCAGTTTGGCGACAGGGAAACACTCCTACGAGCAGTACTTC. Its translation is CASSLATGKHSYEQYF.

V gene TRBV5-1 combines with J gene TRBJ2-7, with TRBD1 matching over 8 bases. V shed 4 bases and J 4 bases; nucleotides not matched to a gene: 1. The CDR3 spans 12 residues. Germline V lookup: CDR1 SGHRS, CDR2 YFSETQ. The DNA for the CDR3 is TGCGCCAGCAGCCGACAGGGGTACGAGCAGTACTTC. Residues: CASSRQGYEQYF. The variable domain in full, completed from reference TRBV5-1 and TRBJ2-7, reads KAGVTQTPRYLIKTRGQQVTLSCSPISGHRSVSWYQQTPGQGLQFLFEYFSETQRNKGNFPGRFSGRQFSNSRSEMNVSTLELGDSALYLCASSRQGYEQYFGPGTRLTVT.

This clone has only a few counts. The chain employs TRBV15 and TRBJ1-2; 10 bases are shared with TRBD1. CDR1 and CDR2 from the germline V gene are LNHNV and YYDKDF (reference sequence). V lost 3 bases, J lost 0 bases, and 7 bases stayed unmatched. CDR3 length: 17 amino acids. This CDR3 is CATSRGQGIGANYGYTF. CDR3 nucleotide sequence: TGTGCCACCAGCAGGGGACAGGGGATCGGAGCTAACTATGGCTACACCTTC.

The chain couples TRBV6-1 to TRBJ2-5; the D gene is possibly TRBD1 (6 bases). The DNA end favors TRBJ2-7, so the J call may be wrong. Germline V gives CDR1 MNHNS, CDR2 SASEGT. The CDR3 is 15 residues long. CDR3 DNA: TGTGCCAGCAGTGGAGCGACAGGCAGCTCCTACGAGCAGTACTTC. This codes for CASSGATGSSYEQYF.

The rearrangement uses TRBV7-9 and TRBJ2-3; D is perhaps TRBD1 or TRBD2 (5 bases each). CDR1 SEHNR and CDR2 FQNEAQ come from the germline V gene (reference sequence). V was trimmed by 5 bases and J by 0 bases, leaving 15 bases between them. The CDR3 totals 16 residues. The CDR3 DNA reads as TGTGCCAGCAGCATAGGGGTAGGAGGCAGCACAGATACGCAGTATTTT. Amino acids: CASSIGVGGSTDTQYF.

This clone was detected a few times. The gene calls are TRBV27 and TRBJ2-7, with 9 positions matching TRBD1. J lost 2 bases, V lost 6 bases, and 2 bases had no gene match. Germline assignment: CDR1 MNHEY and CDR2 SMNVEV (reference sequence). The CDR3 runs 13 residues. CDR3 sequence (DNA): TGTGCCAGCAGAGGGACAGGGCCCTACGAGCAGTACTTC. It is translated as CASRGTGPYEQYF.